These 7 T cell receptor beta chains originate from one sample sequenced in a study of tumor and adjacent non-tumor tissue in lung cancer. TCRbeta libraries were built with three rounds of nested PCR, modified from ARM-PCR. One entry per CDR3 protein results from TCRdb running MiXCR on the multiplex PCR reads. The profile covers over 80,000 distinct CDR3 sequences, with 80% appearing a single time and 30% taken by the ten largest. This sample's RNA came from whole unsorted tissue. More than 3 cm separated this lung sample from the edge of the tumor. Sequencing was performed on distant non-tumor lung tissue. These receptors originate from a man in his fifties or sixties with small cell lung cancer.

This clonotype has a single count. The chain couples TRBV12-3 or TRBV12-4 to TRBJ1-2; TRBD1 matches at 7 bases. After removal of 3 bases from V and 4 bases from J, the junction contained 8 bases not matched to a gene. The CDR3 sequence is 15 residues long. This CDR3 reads CASSFRSEGAYGYTF. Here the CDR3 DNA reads TGTGCCAGCAGTTTTCGGTCGGAGGGGGCCTATGGCTACACCTTC.

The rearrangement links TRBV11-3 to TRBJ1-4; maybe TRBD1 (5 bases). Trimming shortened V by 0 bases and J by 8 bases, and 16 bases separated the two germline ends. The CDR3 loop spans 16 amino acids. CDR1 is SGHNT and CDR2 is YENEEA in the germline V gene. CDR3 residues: CASSLDLTRVEEKLFF. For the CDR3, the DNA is TGTGCCAGCAGCTTAGATCTAACCAGGGTAGAAGAAAAACTGTTTTTT.

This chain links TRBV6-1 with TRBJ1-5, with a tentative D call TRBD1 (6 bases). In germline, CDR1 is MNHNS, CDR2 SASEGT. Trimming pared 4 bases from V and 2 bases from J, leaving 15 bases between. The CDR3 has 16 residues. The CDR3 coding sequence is TGTGCCAGCAGTGGCAGGGGCCCGGAGTGCAATCAGCCCCAGCATTTT. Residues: CASSGRGPECNQPQHF.

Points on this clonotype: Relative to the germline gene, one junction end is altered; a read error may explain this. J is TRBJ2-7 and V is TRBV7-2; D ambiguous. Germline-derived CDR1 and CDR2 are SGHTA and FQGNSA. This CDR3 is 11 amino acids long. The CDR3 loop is CASCLIYEQYF. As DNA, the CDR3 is TGTGCCAGCTGCTTAATCTACGAGCAGTACTTC.

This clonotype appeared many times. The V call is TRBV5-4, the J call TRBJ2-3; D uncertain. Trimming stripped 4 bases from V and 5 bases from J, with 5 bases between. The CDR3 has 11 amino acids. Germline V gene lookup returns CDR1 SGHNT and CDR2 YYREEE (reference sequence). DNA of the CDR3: TGTGCCAGCAGCATGGGAGATACGCAGTATTTT. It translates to CASSMGDTQYF.

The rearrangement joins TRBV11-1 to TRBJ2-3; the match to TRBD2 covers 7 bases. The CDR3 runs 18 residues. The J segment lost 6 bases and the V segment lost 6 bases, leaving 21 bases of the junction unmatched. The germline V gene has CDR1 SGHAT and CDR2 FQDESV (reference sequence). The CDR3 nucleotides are TGTGCCAGCAGTTCCGGACTAGTGGGAGGGCCGGTGATGGATACGCAGTATTTT. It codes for CASSSGLVGGPVMDTQYF. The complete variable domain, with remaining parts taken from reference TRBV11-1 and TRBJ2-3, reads EAEVAQSPRYKITEKSQAVAFWCDPISGHATLYWYRQILGQGPELLVQFQDESVVDDSQLPKDRFSAERLKGVDSTLKIQPAELGDSAMYLCASSSGLVGGPVMDTQYFGPGTRLTVL.

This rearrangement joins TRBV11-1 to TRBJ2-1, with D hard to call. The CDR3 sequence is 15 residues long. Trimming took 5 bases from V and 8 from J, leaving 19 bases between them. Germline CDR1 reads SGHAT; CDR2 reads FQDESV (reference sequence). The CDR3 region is CASSPTPSTSDEQFF. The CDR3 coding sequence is TGTGCCAGCAGCCCGACTCCTTCGACGAGCGATGAGCAGTTCTTC.